Each of the 30 T cell receptor beta chains below was sequenced from the same sample in a study of tumor-infiltrating lymphocytes in primary liver carcinoma. Unsorted whole blood supplied the blood RNA, and germline DNA was isolated too. A primer matching the constant region was used to make TCR beta cDNA from approximately 0.45 ug of total RNA. Libraries covering TCR beta were generated through three nested multiplex PCR rounds (using a slightly modified ARM-PCR). The first two PCR rounds, roughly 9 cycles each, used TRBV1-TRBV30 forward primers and a C-beta reverse primer. MiXCR, run by TCRdb on the multiplex PCR reads, gives a single entry per CDR3 protein. The data show a few hundred thousand distinct CDR3 sequences, 45% to 70% seen once. The sample consisted of peripheral blood. These TCRs come from a woman in her 30s with primary liver carcinoma and hepatitis B virus infection.

The chain is built from TRBV11-1 and TRBJ2-7; possible D gene TRBD1, 5 bases. Looked up from germline, CDR1 is SGHAT and CDR2 is FQDESV (reference sequence). The CDR3 is 16 residues long. Trimming stripped 5 bases from V and 2 bases from J, with 19 bases between. CDR3 coding DNA: TGTGCCAGCAGCCGCATCTCCGGGTCAGGGACCTACGAGCAGTACTTC. Amino acid sequence: CASSRISGSGTYEQYF.

The sample holds a few counts of this clonotype. This rearrangement joins TRBV28 to TRBJ2-7, with 7 bases lining up with TRBD2. This CDR3 has 15 residues. With 6 bases clipped from V and 2 bases from J, the junction kept 10 bases outside the gene matches. CDR1 is MDHEN, CDR2 SYDVKM, per germline. CDR3 in amino acids: CASSTIGGGPYEQYF. In nucleotides, the CDR3 is TGTGCCAGCAGCACCATCGGGGGAGGGCCCTACGAGCAGTACTTC. Using reference TRBV28 and TRBJ2-7 for the parts outside the CDR3, the full variable domain is DVKVTQSSRYLVKRTGEKVFLECVQDMDHENMFWYRQDPGLGLRLIYFSYDVKMKEKGDIPEGYSVSREKKERFSLILESASTNQTSMYLCASSTIGGGPYEQYFGPGTRLTVT.

The chain carries TRBV6-5 and TRBJ2-1, with D possibly TRBD2 on 5 matching bases. This CDR3 has 14 amino acids. Trimming removed 3 bases at V and 10 bases at J, with 16 bases between. Looked up from germline, CDR1 is MNHEY and CDR2 is SVGAGI. CDR3 nucleotide sequence: TGTGCCAGCAGTTATGGACCTCCACAGCGGGAGCAGTTCTTC. It encodes CASSYGPPQREQFF.

This clonotype was found once. At one end, the junction sequence differs from germline, possibly due to a read error. In DNA form, the CDR3 reads TGTGCCAGCAGCGCGGACAGGGAGCTCCAAGAGACCCGGTACTTC. It yields the protein CASSADRELQETRYF. The chain joins TRBV11-1 to TRBJ2-5; 8 nucleotides agree with TRBD1. The germline gives CDR1 SGHAT, CDR2 FQDESV (reference sequence). This CDR3 spans 15 amino acids.

This clonotype was seen only once. A much larger clone lies a single base off, so this may be a read error. The rearrangement links TRBV4-1 to TRBJ2-5; D assignment may be TRBD1 or TRBD2 (5 bases each). The CDR3 has 16 residues. Trimming shortened V by 4 bases and J by 0 bases, and 15 bases separated the two germline ends. Germline lookup yields CDR1 MGHRA and CDR2 YSYEKL. CDR3 bases: TGCGCCAGCAGCCGAGGTTCGGGGCTACACCAAGAGACCCAGTACTTC. Residues: CASSRGSGLHQETQYF.

Details on this clonotype: Sequence at one end of the junction differs from germline and may be a read error. The CDR3 DNA follows: TGTGCCAGCAGGACTAGCACCTACAATGGGCAGTTCTTC. It codes for CASRTSTYNGQFF. The gene calls are TRBV6-5 and TRBJ2-1; 7 bases match TRBD2. This CDR3 contains 13 residues. Germline CDR1 reads MNHEY; CDR2 reads SVGAGI.

This clonotype was found many times. This chain uses TRBV6-1 with TRBJ1-4; unclear D gene. The CDR3 is 13 residues long. CDR1 is MNHNS, CDR2 SASEGT, per germline. The V end lost 6 bases, the J end lost 4 bases, and 9 bases lay between the germline ends. The CDR3 DNA follows: TGTGCCAGCAGGTCGGGGTTTAATGAAAAACTGTTTTTT. Translation gives CASRSGFNEKLFF.

The chain couples TRBV5-1 to TRBJ2-7, with 7 bases aligning to TRBD1. From germline, CDR1 is SGHRS and CDR2 YFSETQ. With V trimmed by 4 bases and J by 2 bases, 6 bases remained unmatched. The CDR3 covers 14 residues. The CDR3 protein is CASSLRQGAYEQYF. For the CDR3, the DNA is TGCGCCAGCAGCCTTCGACAGGGAGCCTACGAGCAGTACTTC.

Concerning this clonotype itself: The junction departs from germline at one end; a sequencing error may be responsible. The V and J genes are TRBV6-1 and TRBJ2-5; 7 bases are a match to TRBD1. This CDR3 spans 15 amino acids. Germline CDR1 and CDR2: MNHNS and SASEGT. The CDR3 DNA sequence: TGTGTCAGCAGTGACCGGGGACAGCCAACAGAGACCCATTACTTC. Its translation is CVSSDRGQPTETHYF.

Worth noting for this clonotype: Compared with germline, one end of the junction differs, possibly owing to a read error. This CDR3 reads CASGYKDSNSYEQYF. CDR3 nucleotides: TGCGCCAGCGGTTACAAGGACAGCAACTCCTACGAGCAGTACTTC. This chain joins TRBV6-5 and TRBJ2-7, with a weak D call TRBD1 (6 bases). CDR3 length: 15 residues. CDR1 and CDR2 from the germline V gene are MNHEY and SVGAGI.

This clonotype was found many times. The chain employs TRBV10-2 and TRBJ2-7, with D perhaps assigned TRBD1 or TRBD2 (5 bases each). This CDR3 is built from 14 residues. V gave up 0 bases and J gave up 1 base, with 7 bases separating them. CDR1 WSHSY and CDR2 SAAADI come from the germline V gene. CDR3 nucleotide sequence: TGCGCCAGCAGTGAGTCGGGGGATTCCTACGAGCAGTACTTC. Protein: CASSESGDSYEQYF.

Details on this clonotype: The junction departs from the called germline gene at one end, perhaps through a read error. The genes are TRBV12-3 or TRBV12-4 and TRBJ1-2, with unresolved D. The CDR3 sequence is 12 residues long. CDR3 amino acids: CASSFIRDGYTF. DNA for the CDR3: TGCGCCAGCAGTTTCATCCGGGATGGCTACACCTTC.

This clonotype was observed many times. This chain connects TRBV4-2 to TRBJ2-1; the D gene is possibly TRBD2 (7 bases). There are 15 residues in the CDR3. CDR1 is LGHNA and CDR2 is YNFKEQ in the germline V gene. Trimming left V 3 bases short and J 7 bases short, with 16 bases between. This chain's CDR3 is CASSQLAGARNEQFF. CDR3 in DNA: TGTGCCAGCAGCCAGCTGGCGGGGGCGCGGAATGAGCAGTTCTTC.

A single count supports this clonotype. The genes are TRBV28 and TRBJ2-1; 8 bases agree with TRBD2. The CDR3 covers 18 residues. V dropped 0 bases and J dropped 1; count of bases not matched to a gene: 8. The V gene's germline CDR1 is MDHEN and CDR2 SYDVKM. CDR3 sequence (DNA): TGTGCCAGCAGTTTATGGTCTCGGCGGGAGGTATCCTACAATGAGCAGTTCTTC. This sequence encodes CASSLWSRREVSYNEQFF.

The chain is built from TRBV7-8 and TRBJ1-1; a weak D match, TRBD1 (6 bases). Trimming took off 1 base at V and 2 bases at J, with 14 bases between the two ends. The CDR3 covers 16 residues. Germline values: CDR1 SGHVS, CDR2 FQNEAQ. The CDR3 reads CASSLGTRQENTEAFF. The CDR3 nucleotides are TGTGCCAGCAGCTTAGGTACCCGACAGGAAAACACTGAAGCTTTCTTT.

This clonotype was observed a handful of times. This could be a read error, since a much larger clone is one nucleotide away. The chain combines TRBV4-2 with TRBJ2-1; 7 bases fit TRBD2. The CDR3 has 17 residues. Germline lookup yields CDR1 LGHNA and CDR2 YNFKEQ. CDR3 sequence: CASSQLEGGSSYKEQFF. CDR3 bases: TGTGCCAGCAGCCAATTGGAGGGCGGGAGCTCCTACAAAGAGCAGTTCTTC.

Concerning this clonotype: Here the CDR3 omits its conserved ending phenylalanine or tryptophan, so a read error is the likely source. The genes are TRBV6-5 and TRBJ2-1, with 10 nucleotides matching TRBD2. Germline V gene sequence: CDR1 MNHEY, CDR2 SVGAGI. This CDR3 comprises 15 residues. The CDR3 reads CPSSSPTSGKAEQFL. CDR3 DNA sequence: TGTCCCAGCAGTTCGCCCACTAGCGGGAAGGCTGAGCAGTTCTTA.

A note on this clonotype: A single base separates this from a much larger clone, so it may be a read error. The chain combines TRBV29-1 with TRBJ1-3; perhaps TRBD1 as D (5 bases). Per the germline V gene, CDR1 is SQVTM and CDR2 is ANQGSEA. CDR3 size: 13 residues. The V and J ends lost 7 bases and 2 bases respectively, with 12 bases between them. CDR3 loop: CSAVLGAGNTIYF. The DNA for the CDR3 is TGCAGCGCGGTACTGGGGGCTGGAAACACCATATATTTT.

This chain joins TRBV5-4 and TRBJ2-5; tentatively, D is TRBD2 (5 bases). The CDR3 spans 15 residues. Between the trimmed V and J ends, which lost 3 bases and 5 bases, there was a span of 17 bases. Germline V gives CDR1 SGHNT, CDR2 YYREEE (reference sequence). The CDR3 here is CASSYDPGVLETQYF. The CDR3 nucleotides are TGTGCCAGCAGCTACGACCCCGGGGTCCTGGAGACCCAGTACTTC.

This clonotype was picked up many times. The chain uses TRBV11-2 and TRBJ1-1; D not resolved. The germline gives CDR1 SGHAT, CDR2 FQNNGV. The CDR3 consists of 14 residues. The V end was cut by 1 base, the J end by 6 bases, with 12 bases between. CDR3 DNA: TGTGCCAGCAGCTTAGGGGGTTATCGGGCTGAAGCTTTCTTT. This sequence encodes CASSLGGYRAEAFF.

Turning to this clonotype: The conserved closing phenylalanine or tryptophan is absent in this CDR3, likely reflecting a read error. The genes are TRBV7-9 and TRBJ2-3; D is undetermined. The V end lost 5 bases, the J end lost 0 bases, and 12 bases lay between the germline ends. CDR1 SEHNR and CDR2 FQNEAQ come from the germline V gene (reference sequence). This CDR3 is 15 amino acids long. The CDR3 DNA follows: TGTGCCAGCAGCCGGACCTTGTATAGCACAGATACGCAGTATCTT. It yields the protein CASSRTLYSTDTQYL.

This clonotype was found many times. The rearrangement links TRBV11-1 to TRBJ2-7; D possibly corresponds to TRBD2 (5 bases). The CDR3 runs 13 residues. Germline assignment: CDR1 SGHAT and CDR2 FQDESV (reference sequence). V was pared by 0 bases and J by 4 bases, with 7 bases between. CDR3 coding DNA: TGTGCCAGCAGCTTAGCCCGAGGGTACGAGCAGTACTTC. It is translated as CASSLARGYEQYF.

J is TRBJ2-2 and V is TRBV6-1; D unclear. V gave up 6 bases and J gave up 1 base, with 12 bases separating them. The CDR3 is 15 amino acids. Per germline, CDR1 MNHNS and CDR2 SASEGT. The CDR3, as DNA: TGTGCCAGCAGAACAAGACATCTGAACACCGGGGAGCTGTTTTTT. As protein: CASRTRHLNTGELFF.

Concerning this clonotype itself: A read error may be the cause here, since a much bigger clone is one base away. The chain joins TRBV5-6 to TRBJ2-1, with D unclear. This CDR3 is built from 15 residues. Trimming shortened V by 1 base and J by 3 bases, and 11 bases separated the two germline ends. Germline-derived CDR1 and CDR2 are SGHDT and YYEEEE. As DNA, the CDR3 is TGTGCCAGCAGCTTGCCGCAGAGCTTCTACAATGAGCAGTTCTTC. Protein: CASSLPQSFYNEQFF. The full variable domain, with the rest looked up from reference TRBV5-6 and TRBJ2-1, is DAGVTQSPTHLIKTRGQQVTLRCSPKSGHDTVSWYQQALGQGPQFIFQYYEEEERQRGNFPDRFSGHQFPNYSSELNVNALLLGDSALYLCASSLPQSFYNEQFFGPGTRLTVL.

This clonotype has just a few counts. DNA for the CDR3: TGTGCCACCAGTGATCGGACTAGCCCCAGGGGTAATGAGCAGTTCTTC. This sequence encodes CATSDRTSPRGNEQFF. V and J are TRBV24-1 and TRBJ2-1; 8 positions match TRBD2. V was pared by 3 bases and J by 7 bases, with 10 bases of the junction left unmatched. The CDR3 loop spans 16 amino acids. CDR1 KGHDR and CDR2 SFDVKD come from the germline V gene.

This clonotype has just one count. Since a much larger clone is just one base distant, this may be a read error. The chain joins TRBV12-3 or TRBV12-4 to TRBJ1-2, with 10 bases aligning to TRBD1. V was pared by 5 bases and J by 4 bases, with 7 bases of the junction left unmatched. The CDR3 contains 15 residues. The CDR3 DNA reads as TGTGCCAGCAGTACCGCCGGGACAGGGGCCTATGGCTACACCTTC. Its protein is CASSTAGTGAYGYTF.

For the CDR3, the DNA is TGTGCCAGCAGCTTATGGGGACAGGGGTCTTATCAGCCCCAGCATTTT. Protein product: CASSLWGQGSYQPQHF. This rearrangement joins TRBV7-8 to TRBJ1-5; 10 bases line up with TRBD1. Germline trimming cut 2 bases from V and 5 bases from J; bases unmatched to any gene: 6. The CDR3 totals 16 residues. Germline CDR1 is SGHVS and CDR2 is FQNEAQ.

Turning to this clonotype: The germline gene is not matched at one end of the junction; a read error may be the cause. This chain uses TRBV29-1 with TRBJ2-1; perhaps D is TRBD1 or TRBD2 (5 bases each). The germline gives CDR1 SQVTM, CDR2 ANQGSEA. There are 14 residues in the CDR3. The CDR3 protein is CGVTMAEGPNEQFF. The CDR3 coding sequence is TGCGGCGTCACGATGGCTGAGGGACCCAATGAGCAGTTCTTC.

Notes on this clonotype: Just one base apart from a much larger clone, this may be a read error. The CDR3 DNA reads TGTGCCAGCAGTGATGTGGACGGGAGGGATACGCAGTATTTT. This codes for CASSDVDGRDTQYF. The chain carries TRBV12-3 or TRBV12-4 and TRBJ2-3, with TRBD2 matching 7 bases. V was pared by 5 bases and J by 6 bases, with 8 bases of the junction left unmatched. The CDR3 runs 14 residues.

The chain links TRBV9 to TRBJ2-1, with D unclear. CDR3 length: 15 residues. Trimming removed 0 bases from V and 5 bases from J, with 12 bases in between. Germline-derived CDR1 and CDR2 are SGDLS and YYNGEE. The CDR3 sequence: CASSVGRDQNNEQFF. The CDR3, as DNA: TGTGCCAGCAGCGTAGGACGAGACCAAAACAATGAGCAGTTCTTC.